The T cell receptor (beta chain) under discussion was sequenced for a study of blood T cells in healthy people across ages. Together with a sample-barcoded 5' primer, a J-beta primer mix was included in a second PCR lasting about 6 to 11 cycles. TCRdb called the 5' RACE reads again in MiXCR, with one record for every CDR3 protein. The repertoire holds about 380,000 distinct CDR3 sequences, with 52% as singletons. Study-wide results and caveats: Aged donors had fewer naive CD4+ cells and lower diversity than long-lived donors.

The length of the CDR3 is 13 residues. Germline V gene sequence: CDR1 LGHNA, CDR2 YNFKEQ. The V end was cut by 4 bases, the J end by 1 base, with 8 bases between. Concerning this clonotype: Its specificity is not known.

The clonotype was recovered from a man in his 60s in good health. The chain uses TRBV4-2 and TRBJ2-7; no clear D. The sample was blood. The CDR3 nucleotides are TGTGCCAGCAGCCCTACTACATCCTACGAGCAGTACTTC. This gives the protein CASSPTTSYEQYF.